Listed below are T cell receptor beta chains from one sample, sequenced in a study of blood T cell repertoires in COVID-19. Sequencing was performed with immunoSEQ multiplex PCR; in TCRdb, only in-frame clones are kept and a portion is missing. The table lists around 400,000 clones, approximately 89% of them singletons. Material: peripheral blood. Source of these receptors: a woman aged 25 to 39 with COVID-19, enrolled during active disease. Both conserved end residues are part of each CDR3. A D gene is named only where the DNA matches it firmly. Some rows mark clone size as missing; the rest say once, few, many or name a class of expanded clone.

J | V | length | size | D | CDR3 | DNA
TRBJ2-7 | TRBV18 | 14 | NA | NA | CASSLSGRNYEQYF | TGTGCCAGCTCACTATCCGGGAGAAACTACGAGCAGTACTTC
TRBJ1-2 | TRBV28 | 14 | NA | NA | CASSLGWAGFGYTF | TGTGCCAGCAGTTTGGGTTGGGCAGGGTTTGGCTACACCTTC
TRBJ2-3 | TRBV11-3 | 15 | NA | TRBD2 | CASSRGTSGRDTQYF | TGTGCCAGCAGCCGCGGGACTAGCGGGAGGGATACGCAGTATTTT
TRBJ2-3 | TRBV25-1 | 18 | once | TRBD2 | CASRGLAGARSGTDTQYF | TGTGCCAGCAGGGGACTAGCGGGAGCCCGGAGCGGCACAGATACGCAGTATTTT
TRBJ2-6 | TRBV6-1 | 18 | NA | TRBD2 | CASSERVAGVSGANVLTF | TGTGCCAGCAGTGAAAGAGTAGCGGGGGTGTCTGGGGCCAACGTCCTGACTTTC
TRBJ2-1 | TRBV9 | 13 | NA | TRBD1 | CASSFRQGHEQFF | TGTGCCAGCAGCTTTCGACAGGGCCATGAGCAGTTCTTC
TRBJ2-2 | TRBV7-3 | 15 | NA | TRBD1 | CASRYRGTNTGELFF | TGTGCCAGCAGGTACAGGGGAACGAACACCGGGGAGCTGTTTTTT
TRBJ2-1 | TRBV19 | 14 | NA | TRBD2 | CASQIAGGYNEQFF | TGTGCCAGCCAAATCGCGGGAGGGTACAATGAGCAGTTCTTC
TRBJ2-7 | TRBV7-2 | 13 | NA | TRBD1 | CASSSLQGGEQYF | TGTGCCAGCAGCTCATTACAGGGGGGAGAGCAGTACTTC
TRBJ1-5 | TRBV27 | 13 | NA | NA | CASSSGSYQPQHF | TGTGCCAGCAGTTCGGGGTCTTATCAGCCCCAGCATTTT
TRBJ1-5 | TRBV2 | 13 | once | TRBD1 | CASLDRVNQPQHF | TGTGCCAGCCTCGACAGGGTCAATCAGCCCCAGCATTTT
TRBJ1-1 | TRBV6-1 | 11 | NA | NA | CASSELGGAFF | TGTGCCAGCAGTGAGCTTGGGGGGGCTTTCTTT
TRBJ1-4 | TRBV2 | 15 | NA | NA | CASSGQDATNEKLFF | TGTGCCAGCAGTGGACAGGACGCAACTAATGAAAAACTGTTTTTT
TRBJ2-7 | TRBV3-1/TRBV3-2 | 15 | NA | NA | CASSQDGLARYEQYF | TGTGCCAGCAGCCAAGATGGGCTAGCGAGGTACGAGCAGTACTTC
TRBJ2-7 | TRBV19 | 14 | NA | TRBD2 | CASSRLAKRGEQYF | TGTGCCAGTAGTCGACTAGCGAAACGCGGGGAGCAGTACTTC
TRBJ1-3 | TRBV15 | 16 | NA | NA | CATSNRLGLLGNTIYF | TGTGCCACCAGCAACAGACTCGGACTTCTTGGAAACACCATATATTTT
TRBJ2-2 | TRBV24-1 | 15 | NA | NA | CATSDLRSDTGELFF | TGTGCCACCAGTGATTTGCGTTCCGACACCGGGGAGCTGTTTTTT
TRBJ2-7 | TRBV19 | 14 | NA | NA | CASSATGTTYEQYF | TGTGCCAGTAGTGCTACAGGGACTACCTACGAGCAGTACTTC
TRBJ1-6 | TRBV30 | 13 | NA | TRBD1 | CAWSMDRGSPLHF | TGTGCCTGGAGTATGGACAGGGGTTCACCCCTCCACTTT
TRBJ2-7 | TRBV5-1 | 14 | NA | TRBD2 | CASSLGLATYEQYF | TGCGCCAGCAGCTTGGGACTAGCGACCTACGAGCAGTACTTC
TRBJ1-2 | TRBV5-1 | 12 | NA | NA | CASSSQGEGYTF | TGCGCCAGCAGCTCACAGGGAGAAGGCTACACCTTC
TRBJ1-5 | TRBV19 | 14 | NA | NA | CASSIMGANQPQHF | TGTGCCAGTAGTATTATGGGGGCCAATCAGCCCCAGCATTTT
TRBJ2-5 | TRBV3-1/TRBV3-2 | 14 | NA | TRBD1 | CASSQWDREETQYF | TGTGCCAGCAGCCAATGGGACAGGGAGGAGACCCAGTACTTC
TRBJ2-1 | TRBV7-9 | 16 | NA | NA | CASRPADGSANNEQFF | TGTGCCAGCAGACCGGCGGACGGGAGTGCGAACAATGAGCAGTTCTTC
TRBJ2-7 | TRBV27 | 18 | NA | TRBD2 | CASSPWTSGRERSYEQYF | TGTGCCAGCAGTCCGTGGACTAGCGGGAGGGAACGCTCCTACGAGCAGTACTTC
TRBJ2-1 | TRBV28 | 15 | NA | TRBD1 | CASSGTGQGRHEQFF | TGTGCCAGCAGTGGGACTGGACAGGGGCGGCATGAGCAGTTCTTC
TRBJ2-3 | TRBV19 | 12 | NA | NA | CASSIPSGTQYF | TGTGCCAGTAGTATCCCCTCCGGGACGCAGTATTTT
TRBJ2-5 | TRBV2 | 14 | NA | NA | CASSEGAPEETQYF | TGTGCCAGCAGTGAAGGGGCGCCGGAAGAGACCCAGTACTTC
TRBJ2-3 | TRBV9 | 19 | NA | TRBD2 | CASSAAGTSGALGGDTQYF | TGTGCCAGCAGCGCCGCCGGGACTAGCGGGGCCTTAGGTGGAGATACGCAGTATTTT
TRBJ2-1 | TRBV2 | 17 | NA | NA | CASTSTRTAPSYNEQFF | TGTGCCAGCACCTCAACCCGGACAGCCCCTTCCTACAATGAGCAGTTCTTC
TRBJ2-5 | TRBV11-1 | 15 | NA | NA | CASSLEGSAKETQYF | TGTGCCAGCAGCTTAGAGGGGTCGGCTAAAGAGACCCAGTACTTC
TRBJ1-3 | TRBV6-6 | 16 | NA | NA | CASSPPTGLGGNTIYF | TGTGCCAGCAGTCCCCCCACAGGGCTAGGTGGAAACACCATATATTTT
TRBJ2-3 | TRBV4-2 | 16 | NA | TRBD2 | CASSPRASGNTDTQYF | TGTGCCAGCAGCCCGAGAGCTAGCGGAAACACAGATACGCAGTATTTT
TRBJ2-1 | TRBV7-2 | 13 | NA | NA | CASSFPSSHEQFF | TGTGCCAGCAGCTTCCCCTCTAGTCATGAGCAGTTCTTC
TRBJ1-4 | TRBV4-1 | 17 | NA | TRBD1 | CASSSAGRGQANEKLFF | TGCGCCAGCAGCTCAGCCGGCAGGGGGCAAGCTAATGAAAAACTGTTTTTT
TRBJ2-2 | TRBV29-1 | 18 | NA | NA | CSVEDPDSQTVNTGELFF | TGCAGCGTTGAAGATCCGGACAGTCAGACCGTGAACACCGGGGAGCTGTTTTTT
TRBJ1-1 | TRBV24-1 | 14 | NA | NA | CATSDSKVNTEAFF | TGTGCCACCAGTGATTCTAAAGTGAACACTGAAGCTTTCTTT
TRBJ1-2 | TRBV5-4 | 13 | NA | NA | CASSQTGGRGYTF | TGTGCCAGCAGCCAGACAGGAGGCCGTGGCTACACCTTC
TRBJ2-2 | TRBV7-3 | 16 | NA | NA | CASSSRAGKGSGELFF | TGTGCCAGCAGCTCCCGCGCGGGGAAGGGGTCCGGGGAGCTGTTTTTT
TRBJ1-5 | TRBV2 | 14 | NA | TRBD1 | CASTQGTGGQPQHF | TGTGCCAGCACCCAGGGGACAGGGGGTCAGCCCCAGCATTTT
TRBJ2-7 | TRBV4-1 | 14 | NA | NA | CASSQAASVDEQYF | TGCGCCAGCAGCCAAGCGGCCAGCGTCGACGAGCAGTACTTC